The clone carrying this TCR beta chain has a single count. Its target is not known. This sample stems from a study of cytomegalovirus exposure and HLA in healthy donors. General observations from the study: In the analysis, some V segments, TRBV6-2 and TRBV6-3 included, were excluded as indistinguishable.

V was clipped by 0 bases and J by 4 bases, with 7 bases between them. CDR1 is SGDLS, CDR2 YYNGEE, per germline. This CDR3 has 14 residues. Researchers ran the PCR with 60 Vbeta and 13 Jbeta primers. Method: immunoSEQ multiplex PCR; TCRdb's copy keeps in-frame clones and lacks some. The sample shows under 250,000 clones, roughly 82% of them seen only once. The V call is TRBV9, the J call TRBJ2-2, with D possibly being TRBD1 (6 bases). Sample: PBMCs. The receptor was derived from a man in his forties in good health and CMV-seropositive. The CDR3 region is CASSVDRATGELFF. Written as DNA, the CDR3 is TGTGCCAGCAGCGTAGACAGGGCCACCGGGGAGCTGTTTTTT.